What follows are 27 T cell receptor beta chains derived from one specimen sequenced in a study of regulatory T cells in long-lasting Graves disease. Libraries of TCR beta came from iRepertoire HTBI primers plus Arm-PCR of CDR3 regions. TCRdb reprocessed the multiplex PCR reads via MiXCR and lists one record per CDR3 protein. This table holds around 500,000 distinct CDR3 sequences, around 21% found once. Time point meaning: persistent/refractory GD, antithyroid drugs over 5 years with positive TRAb. The TCR library was made from RNA that had been extracted from PBMCs in TRIzol. Material: peripheral blood mononuclear cells (PBMCs), obtained when the disease was refractory, from a patient treated with antithyroid drugs. Receptor source: a female donor with Graves disease.

The V call is TRBV30, the J call TRBJ1-4, with D unresolved. The V and J ends lost 0 bases and 3 bases respectively, with 20 bases between them. The CDR3 totals 18 residues. CDR1 and CDR2 from the germline V gene are GTSNPN and SVGIG (reference sequence). In nucleotides, the CDR3 is TGTGCCTGGAGTGTACAGAGAATGAACCGCTCACCTAATGAAAAACTGTTTTTT. It yields the protein CAWSVQRMNRSPNEKLFF.

This clonotype was seen a handful of times. The genes are TRBV28 and TRBJ1-1, with D unresolved. Germline lookup yields CDR1 MDHEN and CDR2 SYDVKM. With 3 bases removed from V and 4 bases from J, the gap between germline ends came to 12 bases. This CDR3 region has 14 residues. DNA for the CDR3: TGTGCCAGCAGTTTTTCGGGGTTTGGCACTGAAGCTTTCTTT. This codes for CASSFSGFGTEAFF.

There are many counts of this clonotype. V and J are TRBV28 and TRBJ2-7; TRBD1 might be the D (6 bases). The CDR3 is 14 amino acids. Deletions cut 6 bases from V and 3 bases from J, with 15 bases between. The germline gives CDR1 MDHEN, CDR2 SYDVKM. In DNA, the CDR3 is TGTGCCAGCAGCGAACTCACAGGGAGCTACGAGCAGTACTTC. Protein: CASSELTGSYEQYF.

At least ten counts were recorded for this clonotype. The V and J genes are TRBV29-1 and TRBJ2-6; D perhaps matches TRBD1 (5 bases). Germline V lookup: CDR1 SQVTM, CDR2 ANQGSEA. There are 14 residues in the CDR3. The germline V and J ends were trimmed by 4 bases and 2 bases, with 9 bases remaining between them. The CDR3 DNA sequence: TGCAGCGTTGTTGCAGGGACTGGGGCCAACGTCCTGACTTTC. Translated, it gives CSVVAGTGANVLTF.

The CDR3 bases are TGTGCCATCAGTTATGGGGGGGGAGCCTACGAGCAGTACTTC. Protein sequence: CAISYGGGAYEQYF. The rearrangement uses TRBV10-3 and TRBJ2-7; TRBD2 matches 7 bases. V was pared by 5 bases and J by 2 bases, with 6 bases of the junction left unmatched. The CDR3 has 14 residues. Germline loops: CDR1 ENHRY, CDR2 SYGVKD.

There are many counts of this clonotype. This sequence joins TRBV6-1 and TRBJ2-7; 7 bases match TRBD1. J lost 2 bases, V lost 6 bases, and 10 bases had no gene match. Germline assignment: CDR1 MNHNS and CDR2 SASEGT. This CDR3 is built from 15 residues. CDR3 nucleotides: TGTGCCAGCAGCCAGTCCGGGACAGCGGCCTACGAGCAGTACTTC. Translation gives CASSQSGTAAYEQYF.

The table lists this clonotype with a few counts. The V and J genes are TRBV7-8 and TRBJ2-2; unclear D gene. Trimming left V 10 bases short and J 8 bases short, with 11 bases between. The CDR3 contains 11 residues. Germline V CDR1 and CDR2: SGHVS, FQNEAQ. CDR3: CATLVGGELFF. The CDR3 DNA is TGTGCCACTCTTGTGGGGGGGGAGCTGTTTTTT.

The V gene is TRBV10-3, the J gene TRBJ2-3; D remains unclear. The CDR3 length is 13 residues. Germline CDR1 and CDR2: ENHRY and SYGVKD. The V and J ends lost 1 base and 7 bases respectively, with 9 bases between them. CDR3 amino acids: CAISELSGYTQYF. CDR3 coding DNA: TGTGCCATCAGTGAGTTGTCAGGTTATACGCAGTATTTT.

V is TRBV13 and J is TRBJ1-2; D call uncertain. This CDR3 is built from 13 residues. The germline V and J ends were trimmed by 3 bases and 2 bases, with 7 bases remaining between them. Per germline, CDR1 PRHDT and CDR2 FYEKMQ (reference sequence). CDR3 protein: CASSLKANYGYTF. For the CDR3, the DNA is TGTGCCAGCAGCTTGAAGGCCAACTATGGCTACACCTTC.

This clonotype was detected ten times or more. CDR3 coding DNA: TGCAGTGGGGTCGGGGACAGCTACGAGCAGTACTTC. Residues: CSGVGDSYEQYF. The V and J genes are TRBV20-1 and TRBJ2-7, with 7 bases identical to TRBD1. Trimming cost V 7 bases and J 3 bases; bases outside gene matches: 6. This CDR3 contains 12 residues. The V gene's germline CDR1 is DFQATT and CDR2 SNEGSKA (reference sequence).

This clonotype was detected ten times or more. V is TRBV2 and J is TRBJ2-7; TRBD1 agrees at 7 bases. With V trimmed by 8 bases and J by 1 base, 8 bases remained unmatched. The CDR3 totals 14 residues. Looked up from germline, CDR1 is SNHLY and CDR2 is FYNNEI. Here the CDR3 DNA reads TGTGCCAGCGGGGTAGGGGGCATTTCCTACGAGCAGTACTTC. This codes for CASGVGGISYEQYF.

This clonotype was counted between two and nine times. The chain is built from TRBV19 and TRBJ1-5; D is unclear. The CDR3 has 13 amino acids. Trimming removed 8 bases at V and 0 bases at J, with 8 bases between. CDR1 is LNHDA, CDR2 SQIVND, per germline (reference sequence). CDR3 region: CASGFYSNQPQHF. CDR3 coding DNA: TGTGCCAGTGGTTTCTATAGCAATCAGCCCCAGCATTTT.

As concerns this clonotype: This sequence may be a read error, since a much larger clone differs from it by one base. V gene TRBV20-1 combines with J gene TRBJ1-1; D is perhaps TRBD1 (6 bases). The CDR3 is 12 amino acids. CDR1 and CDR2 (germline): DFQATT, SNEGSKA (reference sequence). The CDR3 sequence: CRIPGHAQRAFF. The CDR3 DNA reads as TGCAGGATACCGGGACACGCTCAAAGAGCTTTCTTT.

This clonotype was seen at least ten times. The rearrangement uses TRBV28 and TRBJ2-7; TRBD1 aligns across 10 bases. Germline V lookup: CDR1 MDHEN, CDR2 SYDVKM. The CDR3 sequence is 13 residues long. After removal of 8 bases from V and 3 bases from J, the junction contained 4 bases not matched to a gene. CDR3 residues: CASAGQGLYEQYF. Here the CDR3 DNA reads TGTGCCAGCGCGGGACAGGGGCTCTACGAGCAGTACTTC.

This clonotype came up a few times. The V gene is TRBV7-6, the J gene TRBJ1-2; a possible D gene is TRBD1 (6 bases). The length of the CDR3 is 14 residues. The V and J ends lost 7 bases and 7 bases respectively, with 19 bases between them. CDR1 SGHVS and CDR2 FNYEAQ come from the germline V gene. The CDR3 DNA reads as TGTGCCAGCACCGCCGGGGGGGCGCCGCTTGGCTACACCTTC. Translating gives CASTAGGAPLGYTF.

This clonotype has ten or more counts. The gene calls are TRBV2 and TRBJ2-1, with D possibly being TRBD1 (6 bases). Trimming left V 4 bases short and J 8 bases short, with 15 bases between. The CDR3 covers 14 residues. Germline lookup yields CDR1 SNHLY and CDR2 FYNNEI. This CDR3 reads CASSVGQGFYEQFF. The DNA for the CDR3 is TGTGCCAGCAGTGTGGGCCAGGGGTTTTATGAGCAGTTCTTC.

This clonotype came up many times. This sequence joins TRBV2 and TRBJ2-4; D remains unclear. Germline V gene sequence: CDR1 SNHLY, CDR2 FYNNEI. This CDR3 region has 14 residues. V was pared by 6 bases and J by 0 bases, with 9 bases between. CDR3 region: CASRRSLAKNIQYF. DNA for the CDR3: TGTGCCAGCAGACGGAGTTTAGCCAAAAACATTCAGTACTTC.

The CDR3 protein is CAWVLYEGLNTEAFF. CDR3 in DNA: TGTGCCTGGGTCTTGTACGAGGGCCTGAACACTGAAGCTTTCTTT. The gene calls are TRBV30 and TRBJ1-1; D gene unclear. This CDR3 is built from 15 residues. The V and J ends lost 5 bases and 0 bases respectively, with 16 bases between them. Germline loops: CDR1 GTSNPN, CDR2 SVGIG (reference sequence).

This clonotype was picked up a small number of times. V gene TRBV5-5 combines with J gene TRBJ2-4, with 8 positions matching TRBD2. This CDR3 contains 14 residues. Germline CDR1 and CDR2: SGHKS and YYEKEE (reference sequence). Trimming cost V 8 bases and J 8 bases; bases outside gene matches: 12. CDR3 amino acids: CASLLGGGNYIQYF. The CDR3 DNA reads TGTGCCAGTCTCCTCGGCGGGGGGAACTACATTCAGTACTTC.

Regarding this clonotype: Given a much more abundant clone one base away, this may be a read error. V is TRBV20-1 and J is TRBJ1-1, with 7 bases lining up with TRBD1. The V and J ends lost 1 base and 0 bases, in that order; junction bases with no gene match: 8. The CDR3 sequence is 16 residues long. CDR1 and CDR2 from the germline V gene are DFQATT and SNEGSKA (reference sequence). For the CDR3, the DNA is TGCAGTGCTAGAGGTCTGACAGGGAGCATGAACACTGAAGCTTTCTTT. It specifies CSARGLTGSMNTEAFF.

DNA for the CDR3: TGTGCCAGCAGCTTACGATCGGGTCGGTCCTACAATGAGCAGTTCTTC. Amino acid sequence: CASSLRSGRSYNEQFF. This chain links TRBV11-2 with TRBJ2-1; D not resolved. The CDR3 runs to 16 residues. Germline V CDR1 and CDR2: SGHAT, FQNNGV. V shed 2 bases and J shed 1 base, with 12 bases lying between them.

Many counts were recorded for this clonotype. This chain joins TRBV2 and TRBJ2-5; D is perhaps TRBD1 or TRBD2 (5 bases each). The CDR3 is made up of 11 amino acids. Germline values: CDR1 SNHLY, CDR2 FYNNEI. V was trimmed by 4 bases and J by 13 bases, leaving 13 bases between them. CDR3 sequence reads: CASSGEGPSYF. In DNA form, the CDR3 reads TGTGCCAGCAGTGGCGAGGGGCCGTCGTACTTC.

The chain is built from TRBV9 and TRBJ2-5; 8 bases match TRBD2. Germline CDR1 and CDR2: SGDLS and YYNGEE. V shed 2 bases, J shed 2 bases, and the junction held 5 bases outside the gene matches. CDR3 length equals 15 residues. CDR3 in DNA: TGTGCCAGCAGCGTTAGCGGGGAACTGCAAGAGACCCAGTACTTC. Its protein is CASSVSGELQETQYF.

This clonotype was counted at least ten times. The V gene is TRBV11-2, the J gene TRBJ2-6; D is undetermined. Looked up from germline, CDR1 is SGHAT and CDR2 is FQNNGV. There are 20 residues in the CDR3. The germline V and J ends were trimmed by 2 bases and 0 bases, with 20 bases remaining between them. The CDR3 bases are TGTGCCAGCAGCTTAATGATGGGTCGCAGAAGCCGCTCTGGGGCCAACGTCCTGACTTTC. This translates into CASSLMMGRRSRSGANVLTF.

The rearrangement joins TRBV6-1 to TRBJ2-1; the match to TRBD2 covers 14 bases. V trimming: 5 bases; J trimming: 8 bases; junction bases outside the gene matches: 8. Germline V gives CDR1 MNHNS, CDR2 SASEGT. The CDR3 sequence is 16 residues long. The CDR3 DNA follows: TGTGCCAGCAGTCACGGGACTAGCGGGAGTGGCGATGAGCAGTTCTTC. Translated, it gives CASSHGTSGSGDEQFF.

CDR3 protein: CASSQYAGAYEQYF. The DNA for the CDR3 is TGCGCCAGCAGCCAATATGCAGGGGCCTACGAGCAGTACTTC. The chain recombines TRBV4-1 with TRBJ2-7; TRBD1 is a possible D gene (6 bases). Germline V gene lookup returns CDR1 MGHRA and CDR2 YSYEKL. The CDR3 spans 14 residues. Trimming removed 2 bases from V and 2 bases from J, with 10 bases in between.

The chain joins TRBV20-1 to TRBJ1-5; the D gene is possibly TRBD1 (5 bases). CDR3 length: 13 residues. The germline CDR1 and CDR2 sequences are DFQATT and SNEGSKA (reference sequence). V was trimmed by 5 bases and J by 1 base, leaving 9 bases between them. The DNA for the CDR3 is TGCAGTGCTGAGGGACGGAGCAATCAGCCCCAGCATTTT. Protein: CSAEGRSNQPQHF.